A selection of T cell receptor beta chains follows, all from one sample in a study of blood T cell repertoires in COVID-19. Produced via immunoSEQ multiplex PCR; TCRdb's table is partial and in-frame only. The table has 120,000 to 150,000 clones, around 84% seen once; the top ten hold roughly 2.5%. The sample comprised peripheral blood. The source of these receptors is a human donor with acute or convalescent COVID-19. The donor label of this sample is uncertain. Each CDR3 is given with its conserved first and last residue. Fields, in order: clone size, J gene, V gene, D gene, CDR3 protein, CDR3 DNA. D genes are given only for firm matches. Clone size is given for some rows only: seen once, a few or many times, or a class if the clone is expanded.

abundance: NA; j_gene: TRBJ1-1; v_gene: TRBV6-5; d_gene: NA; CDR3aa: CASSQLDRNTEAFF; CDR3nt: TGTGCCAGCAGTCAATTGGACAGGAACACTGAAGCTTTCTTT
abundance: NA; j_gene: TRBJ1-3; v_gene: TRBV28; d_gene: TRBD1; CDR3aa: CASSWPLQGEGNTIYF; CDR3nt: TGTGCCAGCAGTTGGCCCTTACAGGGGGAAGGAAACACCATATATTTT
abundance: once; j_gene: TRBJ2-3; v_gene: TRBV7-9; d_gene: TRBD1; CDR3aa: CASSPRGQGGTDTQYF; CDR3nt: TGTGCCAGCAGCCCAAGGGGACAGGGCGGCACAGATACGCAGTATTTT
abundance: NA; j_gene: TRBJ1-1; v_gene: TRBV19; d_gene: NA; CDR3aa: CASSKTAGNTEAFF; CDR3nt: TGTGCCAGTAGTAAGACAGCTGGGAACACTGAAGCTTTCTTT
abundance: once; j_gene: TRBJ2-1; v_gene: TRBV19; d_gene: TRBD1; CDR3aa: CASSHDRGYFDEQFF; CDR3nt: TGTGCCAGTAGTCACGACAGGGGGTATTTCGATGAGCAGTTCTTC
abundance: medium-sized; j_gene: TRBJ2-1; v_gene: TRBV7-8; d_gene: NA; CDR3aa: CASSLPSANEQFF; CDR3nt: TGTGCCAGCAGCCTCCCTAGCGCCAATGAGCAGTTCTTC
abundance: NA; j_gene: TRBJ2-1; v_gene: TRBV12-5; d_gene: NA; CDR3aa: CASRTETYNEQFF; CDR3nt: TGTGCTAGTCGGACAGAAACCTACAATGAGCAGTTCTTC
abundance: NA; j_gene: TRBJ2-3; v_gene: TRBV29-1; d_gene: NA; CDR3aa: CSVPRLEAPADTQYF; CDR3nt: TGCAGCGTGCCCCGGTTAGAGGCCCCCGCAGATACGCAGTATTTT
abundance: NA; j_gene: TRBJ2-7; v_gene: TRBV7-2; d_gene: TRBD1; CDR3aa: CASSGGQGVYEQYF; CDR3nt: TGTGCCAGCAGCGGAGGACAGGGCGTGTACGAGCAGTACTTC
abundance: NA; j_gene: TRBJ1-1; v_gene: TRBV6-5; d_gene: TRBD1; CDR3aa: CASSHTQGASVAFF; CDR3nt: TGTGCCAGCAGTCATACCCAGGGGGCCTCGGTAGCTTTCTTT
abundance: NA; j_gene: TRBJ2-3; v_gene: TRBV9; d_gene: NA; CDR3aa: CASSVEAGTSTDTQYF; CDR3nt: TGTGCCAGCAGCGTAGAGGCGGGTACTAGCACAGATACGCAGTATTTT